This T cell receptor (beta chain) is drawn from a study of technical replicates of blood from several donors. Libraries were prepared by immunoSEQ multiplex PCR; TCRdb keeps only in-frame clonotypes and omits some of them. The sample lists roughly 66,000 clones; approximately 86% were seen once. The germline V gene has CDR1 LGHNA and CDR2 YSLEER. This CDR3 is 16 amino acids long. Trimming cost V 0 bases and J 8 bases; bases outside gene matches: 5. This receptor was obtained from a human donor in good health. Some clones in this sample may be carry-over from other donors' samples. Sequencing used PBMCs. The chain links TRBV4-3 to TRBJ2-1, with TRBD2 matching over 12 bases. The CDR3: CASSQDLTSGGYEQFF. CDR3 nucleotides: TGCGCCAGCAGCCAAGATCTTACTAGCGGGGGGTATGAGCAGTTCTTC.